These 8 T cell receptor beta chains were sequenced from one sample in a study of cytomegalovirus exposure and HLA in healthy donors (dated by TCRdb to between 2016 and 2019). Receptor amplification or capture employed the immunoSEQ multiplex PCR assay. For the multiplex PCR, a mixture combining 60 forward primers for TCR Vbeta segments and 13 reverse primers for TCR Jbeta segments was used. TCRdb provides this immuneACCESS table in a form limited to in-frame rearrangements. Some clones are lacking; in checked studies, under half of them reflect an unresolved V gene, and why the rest are absent is not known. This sample is represented by 110,000 to 150,000 clones; 75% to 80% of them were singletons. The ten largest clones represent 3% to 5% of the sample. Sequenced material: PBMCs. These receptors were obtained from a male donor in good health and CMV-seronegative.

This chain links TRBV5-1 with TRBJ2-3; D perhaps matches TRBD1 (5 bases). This CDR3 has 15 residues. Germline V lookup: CDR1 SGHRS, CDR2 YFSETQ. Trimming took 0 bases from V and 3 from J, leaving 11 bases between them. The CDR3 coding sequence is TGCGCCAGCAGCTTGGGTGGCAGGGCAACAGATACGCAGTATTTT. Amino acid sequence: CASSLGGRATDTQYF.

In this sample, this clone turned up a few times. The chain couples TRBV28 to TRBJ1-1, with D tentatively TRBD1 (6 bases). CDR1 and CDR2 from the germline V gene are MDHEN and SYDVKM. This CDR3 is built from 14 residues. V lost 6 bases to trimming and J lost 4 bases, with 15 bases between them. CDR3 sequence reads: CASSLLGGVTEAFF. The CDR3 DNA reads TGTGCCAGCAGCTTGTTAGGGGGAGTCACTGAAGCTTTCTTT. The entire variable domain, with the rest obtained from reference TRBV28 and TRBJ1-1, is as follows: DVKVTQSSRYLVKRTGEKVFLECVQDMDHENMFWYRQDPGLGLRLIYFSYDVKMKEKGDIPEGYSVSREKKERFSLILESASTNQTSMYLCASSLLGGVTEAFFGQGTRLTVV.

As regards this clone: The identical CDR3 is also encoded by other nucleotide sequences in the sample. The chain employs TRBV27 and TRBJ1-1; D ambiguous. Germline values: CDR1 MNHEY, CDR2 SMNVEV (reference sequence). The ends were cut back, 6 bases at V and 0 bases at J, with 5 bases in the middle. The CDR3 is 12 amino acids. The CDR3 here is CASRSVNTEAFF. The CDR3 DNA reads as TGTGCCAGCAGGTCAGTGAACACTGAAGCTTTCTTT.

The chain employs TRBV19 and TRBJ1-1; TRBD1 agrees at 8 bases. The germline gives CDR1 LNHDA, CDR2 SQIVND (reference sequence). Trimming at V came to 4 bases and at J to 0 bases, leaving 7 bases not matched to a gene. There are 16 residues in the CDR3. The CDR3: CASSTRGRGMNTEAFF. The DNA for the CDR3 is TGTGCCAGTAGTACCAGGGGGCGAGGGATGAACACTGAAGCTTTCTTT.

The chain uses TRBV5-8 and TRBJ2-7; 7 positions match TRBD2. CDR3 size: 15 residues. The germline CDR1 and CDR2 sequences are SGHTS and YDEGEE. V dropped 0 bases and J dropped 7; count of bases not matched to a gene: 10. The CDR3 is CASSLVSSGDREQYF. The CDR3 bases are TGTGCCAGCAGCTTGGTATCTAGCGGCGACCGGGAGCAGTACTTC.

This clone was detected once. This chain connects TRBV11-1 to TRBJ2-5; D not resolved. The V gene's germline CDR1 is SGHAT and CDR2 FQDESV (reference sequence). The CDR3 loop spans 15 amino acids. V was shortened by 6 bases and J by 2 bases, with 16 bases between the two germline ends. The CDR3 loop reads CASSLVLSVQETQYF. For the CDR3, the DNA is TGTGCCAGCAGTCTAGTACTTTCGGTGCAAGAGACCCAGTACTTC.

On this clone: The junction and the germline gene differ at one end; a read error may be behind it. The chain carries TRBV6-1 and TRBJ2-4, with 11 positions matching TRBD2. The CDR3 is 17 amino acids. CDR1 is MNHNS, CDR2 SASEGT, per germline. The CDR3 DNA reads TGTGCCAGCAGAGAAGACTATGATAGCGGGGGGGCCTTTTGGGTGTACTTC. This gives the protein CASREDYDSGGAFWVYF.

The chain recombines TRBV7-3 with TRBJ2-1; 7 nucleotides agree with TRBD2. The J segment lost 8 bases and the V segment lost 4 bases, leaving 11 bases of the junction unmatched. Germline CDR1 and CDR2: SGHTA and FQGTGA. The CDR3 length is 15 residues. The CDR3 protein is CASSSSGGGYDEQFF. CDR3 nucleotides: TGTGCCAGCAGCTCATCGGGAGGAGGTTACGATGAGCAGTTCTTC.